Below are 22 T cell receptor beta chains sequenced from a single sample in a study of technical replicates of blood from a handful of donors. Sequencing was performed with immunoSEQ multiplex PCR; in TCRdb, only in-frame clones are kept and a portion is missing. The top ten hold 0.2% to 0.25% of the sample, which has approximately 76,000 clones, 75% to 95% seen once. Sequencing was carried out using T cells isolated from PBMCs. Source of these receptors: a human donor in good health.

DNA of the CDR3: TGTGCCAGCAGCTTAGCGGGAGGGCCCTACGAGCAGTACTTC. Encoded protein: CASSLAGGPYEQYF. The rearrangement joins TRBV7-9 to TRBJ2-7; 7 nucleotides agree with TRBD2. Germline V gives CDR1 SEHNR, CDR2 FQNEAQ (reference sequence). CDR3 length equals 14 residues. V dropped 0 bases and J dropped 2; count of bases not matched to a gene: 1.

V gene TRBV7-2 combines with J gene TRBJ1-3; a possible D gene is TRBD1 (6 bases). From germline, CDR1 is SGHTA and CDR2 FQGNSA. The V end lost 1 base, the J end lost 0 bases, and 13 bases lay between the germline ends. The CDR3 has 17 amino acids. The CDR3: CASSLVLGGDSGNTIYF. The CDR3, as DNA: TGTGCCAGCAGCTTAGTCTTAGGGGGGGACTCTGGAAACACCATATATTTT.

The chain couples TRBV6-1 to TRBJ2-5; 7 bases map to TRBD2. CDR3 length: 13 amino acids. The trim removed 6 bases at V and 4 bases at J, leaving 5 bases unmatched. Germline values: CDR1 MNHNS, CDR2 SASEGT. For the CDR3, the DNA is TGTGCCAGCAGAGTTGGGGGGGGAGAGACCCAGTACTTC. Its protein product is CASRVGGGETQYF.

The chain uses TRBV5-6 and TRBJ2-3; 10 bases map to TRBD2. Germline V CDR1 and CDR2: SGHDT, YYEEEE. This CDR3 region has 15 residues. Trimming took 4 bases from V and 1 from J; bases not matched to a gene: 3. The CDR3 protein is CASSDGTSGTDTQYF. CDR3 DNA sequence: TGTGCCAGCAGCGACGGGACTAGCGGCACAGATACGCAGTATTTT.

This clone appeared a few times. This CDR3 is CASSGTEASPEAFF. CDR3 nucleotide sequence: TGTGCCAGCAGTGGGACAGAGGCGAGTCCTGAAGCTTTCTTT. The V call is TRBV2, the J call TRBJ1-1; weak D call: TRBD1 (6 bases). The CDR3 covers 14 residues. From germline, CDR1 is SNHLY and CDR2 FYNNEI. Trimming pared 4 bases from V and 6 bases from J, leaving 15 bases between.

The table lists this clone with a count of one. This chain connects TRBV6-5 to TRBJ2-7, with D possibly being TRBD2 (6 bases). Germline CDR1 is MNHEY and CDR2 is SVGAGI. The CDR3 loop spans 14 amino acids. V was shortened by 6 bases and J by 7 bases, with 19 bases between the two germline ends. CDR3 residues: CASSSDYLSGEQYF. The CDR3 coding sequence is TGTGCCAGCAGCTCGGACTACTTATCGGGGGAGCAGTACTTC.

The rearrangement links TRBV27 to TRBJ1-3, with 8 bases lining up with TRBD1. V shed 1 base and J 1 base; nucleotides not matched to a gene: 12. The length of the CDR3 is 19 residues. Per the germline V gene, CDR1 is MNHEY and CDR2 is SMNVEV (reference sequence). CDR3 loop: CASSLLFPDRDESGNTIYF. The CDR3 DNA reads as TGTGCCAGCAGTTTATTGTTTCCGGACAGGGATGAATCTGGAAACACCATATATTTT.

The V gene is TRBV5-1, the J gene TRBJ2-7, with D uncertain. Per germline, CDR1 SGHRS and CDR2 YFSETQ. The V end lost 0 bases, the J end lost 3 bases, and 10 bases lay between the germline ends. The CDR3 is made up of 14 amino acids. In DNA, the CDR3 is TGCGCCAGCAGCTTGGAGGCAGCGTACTACGAGCAGTACTTC. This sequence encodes CASSLEAAYYEQYF.

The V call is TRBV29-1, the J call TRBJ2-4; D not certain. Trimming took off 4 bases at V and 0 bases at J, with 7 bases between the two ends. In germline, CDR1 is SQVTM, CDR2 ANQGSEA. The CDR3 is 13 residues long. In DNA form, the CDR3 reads TGCAGCGTTGTCGTATTAGCCAAAAACATTCAGTACTTC. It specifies CSVVVLAKNIQYF. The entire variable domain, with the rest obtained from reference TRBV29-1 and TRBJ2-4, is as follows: SAVISQKPSRDICQRGTSLTIQCQVDSQVTMMFWYRQQPGQSLTLIATANQGSEATYESGFVIDKFPISRPNLTFSTLTVSNMSPEDSSIYLCSVVVLAKNIQYFGAGTRLSVL.

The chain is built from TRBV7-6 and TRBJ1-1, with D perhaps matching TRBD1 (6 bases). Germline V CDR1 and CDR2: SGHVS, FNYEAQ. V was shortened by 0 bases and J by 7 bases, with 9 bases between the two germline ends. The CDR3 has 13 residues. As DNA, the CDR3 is TGTGCCAGCAGCTTAGCGGGACAATTTGAAGCTTTCTTT. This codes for CASSLAGQFEAFF.

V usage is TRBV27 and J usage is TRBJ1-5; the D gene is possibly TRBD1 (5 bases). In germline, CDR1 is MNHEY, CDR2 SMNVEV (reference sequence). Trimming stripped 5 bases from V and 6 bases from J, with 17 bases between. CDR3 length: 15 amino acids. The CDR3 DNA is TGTGCCAGCAGTCCAGGGTCCTTACGGAGTCAGCCCCAGCATTTT. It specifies CASSPGSLRSQPQHF.

The CDR3 DNA follows: TGTGCCAGCAGTACACCGGGACAGGGGGTTAAGGGCGAGCAGTACTTC. Translated, it gives CASSTPGQGVKGEQYF. The rearrangement uses TRBV28 and TRBJ2-7; 11 bases fit TRBD1. The J segment lost 6 bases and the V segment lost 5 bases, leaving 12 bases of the junction unmatched. Germline assignment: CDR1 MDHEN and CDR2 SYDVKM. CDR3 length: 16 amino acids.

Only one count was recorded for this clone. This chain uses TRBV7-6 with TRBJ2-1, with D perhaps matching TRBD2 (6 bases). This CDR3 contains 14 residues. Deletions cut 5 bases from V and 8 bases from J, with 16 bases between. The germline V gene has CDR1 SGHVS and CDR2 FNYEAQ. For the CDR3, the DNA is TGTGCCAGCAGCCCGGGGCGCGGGGCCCATGAGCAGTTCTTC. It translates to CASSPGRGAHEQFF.

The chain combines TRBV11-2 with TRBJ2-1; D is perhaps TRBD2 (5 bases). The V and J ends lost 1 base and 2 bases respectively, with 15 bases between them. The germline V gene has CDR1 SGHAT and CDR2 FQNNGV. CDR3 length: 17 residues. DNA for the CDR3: TGTGCCAGCAGCTTAGCTTATTACGGGAAGGCCTACAATGAGCAGTTCTTC. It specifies CASSLAYYGKAYNEQFF.

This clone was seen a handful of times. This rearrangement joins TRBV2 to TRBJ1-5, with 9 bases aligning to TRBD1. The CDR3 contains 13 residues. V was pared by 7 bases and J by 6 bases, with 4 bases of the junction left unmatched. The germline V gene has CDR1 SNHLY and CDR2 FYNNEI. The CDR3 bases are TGTGCCAGCACCGGGACAGGGATTCAGCCCCAGCATTTT. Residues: CASTGTGIQPQHF.

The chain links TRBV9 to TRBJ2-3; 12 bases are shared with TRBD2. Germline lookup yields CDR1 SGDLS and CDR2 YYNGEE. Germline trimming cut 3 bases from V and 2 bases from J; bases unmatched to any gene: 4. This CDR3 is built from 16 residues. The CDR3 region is CASSATSGGYTDTQYF. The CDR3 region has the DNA TGTGCCAGCAGCGCGACTAGCGGGGGCTACACAGATACGCAGTATTTT. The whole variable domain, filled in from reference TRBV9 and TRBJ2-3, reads DSGVTQTPKHLITATGQRVTLRCSPRSGDLSVYWYQQSLDQGLQFLIQYYNGEERAKGNILERFSAQQFPDLHSELNLSSLELGDSALYFCASSATSGGYTDTQYFGPGTRLTVL.

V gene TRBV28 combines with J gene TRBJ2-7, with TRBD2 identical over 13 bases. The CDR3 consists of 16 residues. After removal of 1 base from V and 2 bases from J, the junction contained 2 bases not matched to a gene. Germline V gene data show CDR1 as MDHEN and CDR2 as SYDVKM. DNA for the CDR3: TGTGCCAGCAGTTTATCGGGACTAGCGGGAACCTACGAGCAGTACTTC. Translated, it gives CASSLSGLAGTYEQYF. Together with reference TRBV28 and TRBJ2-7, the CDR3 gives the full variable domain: DVKVTQSSRYLVKRTGEKVFLECVQDMDHENMFWYRQDPGLGLRLIYFSYDVKMKEKGDIPEGYSVSREKKERFSLILESASTNQTSMYLCASSLSGLAGTYEQYFGPGTRLTVT.

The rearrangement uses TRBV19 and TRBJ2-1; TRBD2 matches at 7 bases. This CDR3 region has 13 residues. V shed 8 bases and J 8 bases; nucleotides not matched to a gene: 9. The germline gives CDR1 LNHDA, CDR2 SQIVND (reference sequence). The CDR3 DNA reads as TGTGCCAGTCAAGCGGGGTGGGGGGATGAGCAGTTCTTC. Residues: CASQAGWGDEQFF.

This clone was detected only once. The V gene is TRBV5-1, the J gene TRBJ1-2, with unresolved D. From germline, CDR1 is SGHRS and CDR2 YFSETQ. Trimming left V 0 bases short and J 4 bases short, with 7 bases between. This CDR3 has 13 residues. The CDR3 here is CASSLDSLYGYTF. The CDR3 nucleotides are TGCGCCAGCAGCTTGGACAGCCTCTATGGCTACACCTTC.

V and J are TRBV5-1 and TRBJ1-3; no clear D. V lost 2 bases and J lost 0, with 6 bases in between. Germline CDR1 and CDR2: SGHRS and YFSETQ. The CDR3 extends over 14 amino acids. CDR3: CASSLESSGNTIYF. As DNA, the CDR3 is TGCGCCAGCAGCTTAGAGAGCTCTGGAAACACCATATATTTT.

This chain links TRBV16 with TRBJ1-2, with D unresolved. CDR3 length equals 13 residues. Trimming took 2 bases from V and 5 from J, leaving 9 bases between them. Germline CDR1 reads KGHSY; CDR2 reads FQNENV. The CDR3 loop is CASSQGREYGYTF. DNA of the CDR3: TGTGCCAGCAGCCAAGGACGGGAATATGGCTACACCTTC.

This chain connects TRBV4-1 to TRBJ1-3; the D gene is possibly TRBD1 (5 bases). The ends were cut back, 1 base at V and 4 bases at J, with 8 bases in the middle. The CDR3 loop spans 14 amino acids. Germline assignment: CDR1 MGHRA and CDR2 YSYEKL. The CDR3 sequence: CASSQAGPGNTIYF. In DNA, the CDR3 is TGCGCCAGCAGCCAAGCAGGGCCAGGAAACACCATATATTTT.